Here is one T cell receptor (beta chain) with its context. As yet, its antigen is unknown. The entry originates in a study of shared clonotypes between healthy human individuals. In the study overall: Per donor, three plates held CD4 naive cells, three held CD4 memory, two held CD8 naive and one held CD8 memory. Whole-study findings and limits: The represented genetic and exposure-history diversity was limited by the small number of donors.

Assay execution proceeded at the deep level. Sorted subsets were amplified in replicate PCRs using 200 to 250 ng DNA, tens of thousands of T cell genomes. Assay used: immunoSEQ multiplex PCR; TCRdb lists only in-frame clones, some missing. The sample lists about 600,000 clones; more than 95% were seen once. Only CD45RO-negative cells positively selected for CCR7 counted as naive CD8 cells, so terminally differentiated effector memory CD45RA+ cells were excluded. Unmatched junction bases numbered 4, after V lost 0 bases and J lost 3 bases. Germline V CDR1 and CDR2: MNHNS, SASEGT. The CDR3 sequence is 16 residues long.

This chain links TRBV6-1 with TRBJ2-1; 8 bases match TRBD2. Specimen: naive CD8+ T cells sorted from blood. The TCR originated in a man younger than 45 in good health. The CDR3 loop reads CASSEAPGLDYNEQFF. CDR3 coding DNA: TGTGCCAGCAGTGAAGCACCGGGACTAGACTACAATGAGCAGTTCTTC.